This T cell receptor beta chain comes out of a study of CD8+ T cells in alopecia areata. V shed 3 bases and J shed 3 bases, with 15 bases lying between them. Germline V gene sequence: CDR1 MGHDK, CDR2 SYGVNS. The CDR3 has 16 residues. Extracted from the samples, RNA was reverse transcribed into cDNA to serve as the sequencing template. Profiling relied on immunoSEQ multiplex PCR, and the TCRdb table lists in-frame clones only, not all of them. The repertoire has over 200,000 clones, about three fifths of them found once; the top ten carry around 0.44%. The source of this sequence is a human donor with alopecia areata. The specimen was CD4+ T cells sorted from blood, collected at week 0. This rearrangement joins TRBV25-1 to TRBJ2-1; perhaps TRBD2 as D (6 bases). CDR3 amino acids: CASSETRVSGYNEQFF. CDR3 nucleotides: TGTGCCAGCAGTGAGACCCGGGTTAGCGGCTACAATGAGCAGTTCTTC.